This TCR beta chain was obtained from a study of T cell repertoires in cytomegalovirus infection. Study summary: Through public TCR beta signatures, both CMV infection and matching HLA type were indicated.

Study outcomes and limitations: Predominance within the ex vivo response was attributable to HLA-C-restricted CMV-specific TCR beta clonotypes.

Remarks on this clonotype: Its antigen remains unknown.

After removal of 3 bases from V and 15 bases from J, the junction contained 16 bases not matched to a gene. The CDR3 is 14 amino acids. Germline lookup yields CDR1 DFQATT and CDR2 SNEGSKA (reference sequence). A single record per CDR3 protein comes from TCRdb applying MiXCR to the reads. Among about 310,000 distinct CDR3 sequences, 17% were seen once, and the ten largest hold around 12%. Sequences were obtained from PBMCs. This receptor was identified in a human donor in good health (CMV status not recorded). Some clones in this sample may be carry-over from other donors' samples. The chain links TRBV20-1 to TRBJ2-1; 8 nucleotides match TRBD1. The CDR3 here is CSASTAGGFLGRFF. In DNA form, the CDR3 reads TGCAGTGCTAGTACGGCAGGGGGCTTTTTGGGGCGGTTCTTC.